Reported below is one TCR beta chain. This record comes from a study of blood T cell repertoires in COVID-19. Participants' own reports of clinical history determined their cohort assignment. V was pared by 2 bases and J by 3 bases, with 6 bases of the junction left unmatched. This CDR3 is built from 16 residues. Germline assignment: CDR1 SNHLY and CDR2 FYNNEI. In the study's own analysis: Scientists estimated how many nucleated cells there were by amplifying reference gene primers. TCRdb keeps only in-frame clones here, not all; method: immunoSEQ multiplex PCR. Clonal size and the V and J genes are those of that table, whereas D and trimming came from the DNA. The table has about 430,000 clones, around nine tenths seen once.

The chain recombines TRBV2 with TRBJ2-1; 8 bases fit TRBD2. The sequence came from a woman between 18 and 29 years old who had been exposed to COVID-19. The sequencing sample was made of PBMCs or T cells enriched from blood (not recorded which). The CDR3: CASSEQLAANYNEQFF. As DNA, the CDR3 is TGTGCCAGCAGTGAACAACTAGCGGCTAACTACAATGAGCAGTTCTTC.